The next 17 T cell receptor beta chains were all read from a single sample in a study of blood T cells in healthy people across ages. For the second PCR, which ran for roughly 6 to 12 cycles, a sample-barcoded 5' primer and a J-beta primer mix were used. Each CDR3 protein is one row after TCRdb ran MiXCR on the 5' RACE reads. The profile shows 1.6 million or so distinct CDR3 sequences, roughly 32% of them singletons. Sequencing input: blood. These receptor sequences come from a woman in her 30s in good health.

This clonotype was recorded many times. The chain combines TRBV29-1 with TRBJ2-6; no clear D. Germline CDR1 reads SQVTM; CDR2 reads ANQGSEA. The CDR3 has 12 amino acids. The V and J ends lost 4 bases and 4 bases respectively, with 5 bases between them. CDR3 in DNA: TGCAGCGTTGCTGTGGGGGCCAACGTCCTGACTTTC. Its protein product is CSVAVGANVLTF.

This clonotype occurred a few times. The chain uses TRBV20-1 and TRBJ2-1; no firm D call. Germline V gene data show CDR1 as DFQATT and CDR2 as SNEGSKA (reference sequence). This CDR3 has 14 residues. The ends were cut back, 2 bases at V and 0 bases at J, with 8 bases in the middle. The CDR3 sequence is CSARLPSSYNEQFF. The CDR3 DNA reads as TGCAGTGCTAGACTTCCGAGCTCCTACAATGAGCAGTTCTTC.

This clonotype showed up just a few times. The rearrangement joins TRBV12-5 to TRBJ2-1; 8 bases map to TRBD2. The CDR3 totals 14 residues. In germline, CDR1 is LGHNT, CDR2 FRNRAP. V trimming: 4 bases; J trimming: 4 bases; junction bases outside the gene matches: 3. CDR3 in DNA: TGTGCTAGTGGTTCGGGACTAGGGTACAATGAGCAGTTCTTC. Its protein product is CASGSGLGYNEQFF. The variable domain in full, completed from reference TRBV12-5 and TRBJ2-1, reads DARVTQTPRHKVTEMGQEVTMRCQPILGHNTVFWYRQTMMQGLELLAYFRNRAPLDDSGMPKDRFSAEMPDATLATLKIQPSEPRDSAVYFCASGSGLGYNEQFFGPGTRLTVL.

This clonotype appeared a few times. The chain couples TRBV27 to TRBJ1-2; 9 nucleotides match TRBD1. The CDR3 runs 15 residues. CDR1 MNHEY and CDR2 SMNVEV come from the germline V gene (reference sequence). With 3 bases clipped from V and 4 bases from J, the junction kept 6 bases outside the gene matches. CDR3 protein: CASSFSGQGGYGYTF. DNA of the CDR3: TGTGCCAGCAGTTTCTCGGGACAGGGAGGCTATGGCTACACCTTC.

The chain uses TRBV20-1 and TRBJ2-1, with unresolved D. With 3 bases removed from V and 10 bases from J, the gap between germline ends came to 16 bases. The CDR3 loop spans 13 amino acids. Germline V gene data show CDR1 as DFQATT and CDR2 as SNEGSKA (reference sequence). CDR3 amino acids: CSARSSSLEEQFF. The CDR3 nucleotides read TGCAGTGCTAGGTCCAGCTCCCTGGAAGAGCAGTTCTTC.

As for this clonotype: At one of its ends the junction is not consistent with the germline gene, which may arise from a read error. The chain recombines TRBV11-2 with TRBJ2-3; the match to TRBD1 covers 8 bases. The germline V gene has CDR1 SGHAT and CDR2 FQNNGV. The CDR3 is 16 amino acids. CDR3 loop: CANSVTGAKSMDTQYF. CDR3 nucleotides: TGTGCCAACAGCGTGACAGGGGCCAAATCGATGGATACGCAGTATTTT.

The gene calls are TRBV6-5 and TRBJ2-3; 12 bases are shared with TRBD2. V shed 6 bases and J 4 bases; nucleotides not matched to a gene: 8. The CDR3 totals 16 residues. Germline V gene lookup returns CDR1 MNHEY and CDR2 SVGAGI. CDR3 region: CASRPLAGGRPDTQYF. The CDR3 nucleotides are TGTGCCAGCAGACCTCTAGCGGGGGGGCGCCCAGATACGCAGTATTTT.

This clonotype has just a few counts. This rearrangement joins TRBV5-1 to TRBJ2-7; a possible D gene is TRBD1 (6 bases). V was pared by 4 bases and J by 9 bases, with 17 bases between. The germline gives CDR1 SGHRS, CDR2 YFSETQ. There are 13 residues in the CDR3. The CDR3 loop reads CASSTDRQVGQYF. As DNA, the CDR3 is TGCGCCAGCAGCACGGACCGACAGGTGGGGCAGTACTTC.

Of note for this clonotype: The germline gene is not matched at one end of the junction; a read error may be the cause. The rearrangement joins TRBV11-1 to TRBJ2-1; 13 nucleotides match TRBD2. CDR3 size: 16 residues. In germline, CDR1 is SGHAT, CDR2 FQDESV (reference sequence). The CDR3 sequence is CTSSFLTSGGSDEQFF. CDR3 DNA sequence: TGTACCAGCAGCTTCCTGACTAGCGGGGGGTCGGATGAGCAGTTCTTC.

The chain combines TRBV3-1 with TRBJ1-1; D not resolved. The CDR3 has 16 residues. Trimming shortened V by 0 bases and J by 5 bases, and 16 bases separated the two germline ends. Germline V CDR1 and CDR2: LGHDT, YNNKEL (reference sequence). CDR3 DNA sequence: TGTGCCAGCAGCCAAGAGGCAGCGGGGAGGTATACTGAAGCTTTCTTT. Translation gives CASSQEAAGRYTEAFF.

This clonotype was seen at least ten times. Written as DNA, the CDR3 is TGTGCCATCACAGGGTCTGGGGCCAACGTCCTGACTTTC. Protein product: CAITGSGANVLTF. The chain combines TRBV6-2 or TRBV6-3 with TRBJ2-6; a weak D match, TRBD1 (6 bases). Germline CDR1 MNHEY, CDR2 SVGEGT. Trimming cost V 10 bases and J 1 base, with 8 bases left between them. This CDR3 has 13 amino acids.

There are a few counts of this clonotype. V and J are TRBV11-2 and TRBJ2-7; D is perhaps TRBD2 (5 bases). V was pared by 0 bases and J by 5 bases, with 11 bases between. Germline CDR1 and CDR2: SGHAT and FQNNGV. There are 14 residues in the CDR3. CDR3 region: CASSLEPSTHEQYF. The CDR3 DNA sequence: TGTGCCAGCAGCTTAGAGCCTAGCACCCACGAGCAGTACTTC.

This clonotype was seen only a few times. The chain has TRBV3-1 and TRBJ2-5; D ambiguous. The CDR3 is 15 amino acids. The ends were cut back, 0 bases at V and 9 bases at J, with 17 bases in the middle. Germline V gene lookup returns CDR1 LGHDT and CDR2 YNNKEL (reference sequence). CDR3 DNA sequence: TGTGCCAGCAGCCAAGATACGCCAGGCAAGGATGCCCAGTACTTC. As protein: CASSQDTPGKDAQYF.

As to this clonotype: A much bigger clone sits one base away, suggesting this may be a read error. The rearrangement joins TRBV29-1 to TRBJ1-2; D uncertain. There are 12 residues in the CDR3. Trimming took off 4 bases at V and 4 bases at J, with 10 bases between the two ends. Germline V gives CDR1 SQVTM, CDR2 ANQGSEA. CDR3: CSVAMALYGYTF. The CDR3 DNA reads as TGCAGCGTTGCAATGGCACTCTATGGCTACACCTTC.

This clonotype was counted at least ten times. The chain couples TRBV20-1 to TRBJ2-7; D unresolved. The CDR3 sequence is 12 residues long. The V end lost 4 bases, the J end lost 4 bases, and 11 bases lay between the germline ends. Germline V gene sequence: CDR1 DFQATT, CDR2 SNEGSKA (reference sequence). CDR3 protein: CSAKKKEYEQYF. The CDR3 coding sequence is TGCAGTGCTAAGAAGAAAGAGTACGAGCAGTACTTC.

The V gene is TRBV20-1, the J gene TRBJ1-1; weak D call: TRBD1 (5 bases). Trimming took off 7 bases at V and 3 bases at J, with 9 bases between the two ends. The germline V gene encodes CDR1 DFQATT and CDR2 SNEGSKA (reference sequence). The CDR3 extends over 11 amino acids. CDR3 region: CSVKGYTEAFF. The CDR3 nucleotides are TGCAGTGTCAAGGGGTACACTGAAGCTTTCTTT.

This clonotype appeared a few times. Relative to the germline gene, one junction end is altered; a read error may explain this. This rearrangement joins TRBV5-5 to TRBJ2-6; 8 nucleotides line up with TRBD1. The CDR3 loop spans 17 amino acids. The germline gives CDR1 SGHKS, CDR2 YYEKEE (reference sequence). The chain's CDR3 is CAGSLATGASGANVLTF. Here the CDR3 DNA reads TGTGCCGGCAGCTTGGCGACAGGGGCTTCTGGGGCCAACGTCCTGACTTTC.